This T cell receptor beta chain was recovered during a study of blood T cell repertoires in COVID-19 (dated by TCRdb to the early 2020s). Turning to the overall study: The collaborator samples originated in the United States, Italy and Spain and spanned the acute and convalescent phases of COVID-19. Subjects who had been exposed to COVID-19, were actively infected with it, or had recovered from it provided the deeply sampled blood TCRbeta repertoires that made up the dataset. The sample metadata nearly always contained a de-identified subject ID, COVID-19 status, age in years and sex. The prospective study material was composed of cDNA or gDNA derived from T cells, B-cell-depleted T cells, or PBMCs. Where HLA class I and class II types were available, the types were taken from metadata supplied by the sample provider, not from assay-based typing. Samples were obtained from the ongoing ImmuneRACE study (first 160 participants) and from some 1,200 subjects provided by 6 global collaborators. The repertoires were released in a freely available public database meant as a resource for research on the immune response to SARS-CoV-2.

General study outcomes and caveats: How much clinical and demographic metadata was included differed by source and by participant, and the metadata was provided uncurated.

In regard to this clone: It has no known antigen specificity. No per-base quality is available; no much larger clone lies one base away.

Sequences SGHVS (CDR1) and FNYEAQ (CDR2) are obtained from the germline V gene. For this chain, trimming is 5 bases at the V end and 0 bases at the J end, and the number of junction bases without a gene match is 12. The CDR3 covers 19 residues, taking in both the cysteine and the phenylalanine. Kept here is only the CDR3 DNA, which spans 57 bases and is read in frame from base 1. TCRbeta CDR3 regions were amplified from genomic DNA using the immunoSEQ Assay, a bias-controlled multiplex PCR. Concerning the study's data processing: The number of nucleated cells in each sample was estimated from the amplification of reference gene primers within the assay. To quantify the absolute abundance of each unique TCRbeta CDR3 rearrangement, sequence reads were collapsed and filtered. For each sample, productive Simpson clonality was calculated as the square root of Simpson's diversity index across productive rearrangements. TCRdb limited this immuneACCESS table to in-frame rearrangements with V and J called. A share of clones is missing; checked studies link under half to unresolved V genes, and the rest is unexplained. V and J calls and clone size come straight from that table; D and trimming were deduced from the DNA. The sample table lists about 140,000 clones, over 60% of them with a count of one. Just under 3% of the sample is held by the ten biggest clonotypes.

Enrolling through a virtual design, the prospective study's participants ranged in age from about 18 to 89 years and lived across around 25 United States geographic areas. In the prospective study, cohorts were assigned on the basis of participant-reported clinical history obtained from a screening survey and a study questionnaire. ImmuneRACE Cohort 3 recovered participants were defined by two consecutive negative NP/OP PCR tests, healthcare professional clearance, or symptom resolution. In the prospective study, mobile phlebotomists collected whole blood, serum and a nasopharyngeal or oropharyngeal swab from each participant. Prospective study participants could optionally give additional blood draws and questionnaires over a roughly 2-month period. Prospective study blood samples were shipped either frozen or at room temperature before DNA extraction.

This clonotype was sampled from a woman aged 45-65 years who had recovered from COVID-19. In this chain, TRBV7-6 is recombined with TRBJ2-3, with 12 bases aligning to TRBD2. Material: PBMCs or T cells enriched from blood (not recorded which). The DNA is TGTGCCAGCAGCGAAAGGACTAGCGGGACTGCGAGTAGCACAGATACGCAGTATTTT. Its coded protein is CASSERTSGTASSTDTQYF.